This entry features one TCR beta chain sequence. Its antigen remains unknown. Germline assignment: CDR1 MNHNS and CDR2 SASEGT. V was trimmed by 2 bases and J by 1 base, leaving 11 bases between them. This CDR3 is 16 amino acids long. The data stem from a study of cytomegalovirus exposure and HLA in healthy donors. PCR amplification relied on 60 Vbeta primers (plus 13 Jbeta primers). Produced via immunoSEQ multiplex PCR; TCRdb's table is partial and in-frame only. The table records around 86,000 clones, 6.5% to 8% of them present only once. Study observations and caveats: 87-base-pair reads could not separate some V segments, including TRBV6-2 and TRBV6-3. Roughly uniform sequencing depth across donors was assumed, possibly incorrectly. CMV antigen specificity of three CMV-associated chains was confirmed in vitro.

This clonotype was sampled from a man between 45 and 60 years old in good health and CMV-seronegative. The rearrangement links TRBV6-1 to TRBJ2-2; D is perhaps TRBD2 (7 bases). Source material: PBMCs. This chain's CDR3 is CASSEREGGNTGELFF. For the CDR3, the DNA is TGTGCCAGCAGTGAAAGGGAGGGGGGGAACACCGGGGAGCTGTTTTTT.